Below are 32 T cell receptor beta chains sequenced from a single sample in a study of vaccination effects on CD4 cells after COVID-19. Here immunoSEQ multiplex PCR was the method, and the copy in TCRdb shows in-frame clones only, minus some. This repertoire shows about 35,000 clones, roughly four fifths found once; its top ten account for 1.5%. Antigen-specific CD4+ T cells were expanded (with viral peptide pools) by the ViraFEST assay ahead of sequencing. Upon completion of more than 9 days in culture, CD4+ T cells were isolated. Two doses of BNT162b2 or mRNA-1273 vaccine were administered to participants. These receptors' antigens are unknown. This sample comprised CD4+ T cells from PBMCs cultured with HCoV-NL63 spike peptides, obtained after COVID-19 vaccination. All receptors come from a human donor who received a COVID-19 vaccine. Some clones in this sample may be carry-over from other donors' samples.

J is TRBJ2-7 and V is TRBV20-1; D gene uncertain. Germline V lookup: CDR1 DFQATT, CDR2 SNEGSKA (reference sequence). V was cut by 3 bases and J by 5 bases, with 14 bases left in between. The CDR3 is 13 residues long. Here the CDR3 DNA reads TGCAGTGCTAGTGGAAGGCTAAGGCACGAGCAGTACGTC. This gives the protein CSASGRLRHEQYV.

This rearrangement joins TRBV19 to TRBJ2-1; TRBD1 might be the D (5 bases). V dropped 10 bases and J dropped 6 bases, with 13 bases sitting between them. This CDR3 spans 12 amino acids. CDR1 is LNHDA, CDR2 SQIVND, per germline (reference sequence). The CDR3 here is CATSGKFNEQFF. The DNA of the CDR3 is TGTGCCACGTCAGGGAAATTCAATGAGCAGTTCTTC.

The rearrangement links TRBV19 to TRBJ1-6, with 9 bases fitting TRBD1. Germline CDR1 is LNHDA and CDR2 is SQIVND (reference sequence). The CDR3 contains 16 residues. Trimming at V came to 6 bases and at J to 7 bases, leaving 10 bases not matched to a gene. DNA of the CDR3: TGTGCCAGTAGCAGAAAACGGACAGGGGAAAATTCACCCCTCCACTTT. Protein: CASSRKRTGENSPLHF.

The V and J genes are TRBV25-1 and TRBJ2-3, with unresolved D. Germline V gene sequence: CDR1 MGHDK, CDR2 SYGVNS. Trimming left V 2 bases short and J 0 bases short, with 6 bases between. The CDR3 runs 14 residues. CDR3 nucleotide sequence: TGTGCCAGCAGTGAAGGGTTAAGCACAGATACGCAGTATTTT. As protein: CASSEGLSTDTQYF.

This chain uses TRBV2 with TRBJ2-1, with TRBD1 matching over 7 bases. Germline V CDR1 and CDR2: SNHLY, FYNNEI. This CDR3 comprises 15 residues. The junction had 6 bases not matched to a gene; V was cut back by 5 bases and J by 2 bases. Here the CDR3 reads CASSRQGITYNEQFF. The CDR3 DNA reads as TGTGCCAGCAGTAGACAGGGAATAACCTACAATGAGCAGTTCTTC. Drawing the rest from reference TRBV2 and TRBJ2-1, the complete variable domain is EPEVTQTPSHQVTQMGQEVILRCVPISNHLYFYWYRQILGQKVEFLVSFYNNEISEKSEIFDDQFSVERPDGSNFTLKIRSTKLEDSAMYFCASSRQGITYNEQFFGPGTRLTVL.

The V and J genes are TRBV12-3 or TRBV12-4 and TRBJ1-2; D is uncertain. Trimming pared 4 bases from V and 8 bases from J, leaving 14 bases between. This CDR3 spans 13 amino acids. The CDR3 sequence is CASSYSHSGGYTF. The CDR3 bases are TGTGCCAGCAGTTATTCCCACTCGGGAGGCTACACCTTC.

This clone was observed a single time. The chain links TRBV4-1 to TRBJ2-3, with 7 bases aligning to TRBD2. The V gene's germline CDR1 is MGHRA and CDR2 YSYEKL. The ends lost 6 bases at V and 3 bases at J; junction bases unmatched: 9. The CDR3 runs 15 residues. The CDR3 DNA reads TGCGCCAGCAGGCAAATAGGACTAGAAACAGATACGCAGTATTTT. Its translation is CASRQIGLETDTQYF.

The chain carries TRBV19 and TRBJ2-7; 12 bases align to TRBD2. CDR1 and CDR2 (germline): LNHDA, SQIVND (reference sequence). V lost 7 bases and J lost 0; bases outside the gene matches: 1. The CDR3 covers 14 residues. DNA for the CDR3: TGTGCCAGTAAGACTAGCGGGAGCTCCTACGAGCAGTACTTC. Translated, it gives CASKTSGSSYEQYF.

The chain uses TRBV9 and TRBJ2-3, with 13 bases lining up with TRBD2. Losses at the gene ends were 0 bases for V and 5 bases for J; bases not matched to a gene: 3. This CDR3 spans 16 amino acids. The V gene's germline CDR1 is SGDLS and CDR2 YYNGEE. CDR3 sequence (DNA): TGTGCCAGCAGCGTAGTAACTAGCGGGGGGGTAGATACGCAGTATTTT. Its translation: CASSVVTSGGVDTQYF. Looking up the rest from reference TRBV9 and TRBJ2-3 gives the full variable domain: DSGVTQTPKHLITATGQRVTLRCSPRSGDLSVYWYQQSLDQGLQFLIQYYNGEERAKGNILERFSAQQFPDLHSELNLSSLELGDSALYFCASSVVTSGGVDTQYFGPGTRLTVL.

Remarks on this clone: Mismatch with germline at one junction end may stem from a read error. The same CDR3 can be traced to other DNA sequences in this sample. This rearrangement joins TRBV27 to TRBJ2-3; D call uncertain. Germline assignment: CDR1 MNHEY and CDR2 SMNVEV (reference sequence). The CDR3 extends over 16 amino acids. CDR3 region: CASSLSVSLSSDTQYF. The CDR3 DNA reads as TGTGCCAGTAGTTTATCGGTCAGTTTATCGTCAGATACGCAGTATTTT.

The CDR3 here is CASSLELVNSETQYF. CDR3 coding DNA: TGTGCCAGCAGCTTAGAACTAGTCAATTCAGAGACCCAGTACTTC. The V and J genes are TRBV7-2 and TRBJ2-5; the D gene is possibly TRBD2 (5 bases). Germline values: CDR1 SGHTA, CDR2 FQGNSA. V was shortened by 1 base and J by 4 bases, with 13 bases between the two germline ends. The CDR3 has 15 amino acids.

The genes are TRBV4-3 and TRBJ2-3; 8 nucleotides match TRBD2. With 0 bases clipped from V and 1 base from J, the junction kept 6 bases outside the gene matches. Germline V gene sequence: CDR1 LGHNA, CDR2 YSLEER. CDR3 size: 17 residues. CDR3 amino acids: CASSQDWSSGGTDTQYF. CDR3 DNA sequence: TGCGCCAGCAGCCAAGATTGGAGTAGCGGGGGCACAGATACGCAGTATTTT.

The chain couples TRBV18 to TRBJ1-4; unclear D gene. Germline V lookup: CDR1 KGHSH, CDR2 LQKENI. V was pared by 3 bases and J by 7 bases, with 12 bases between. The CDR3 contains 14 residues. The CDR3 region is CASSPVLGGEKLFF. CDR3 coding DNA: TGTGCCAGCTCACCGGTGTTAGGAGGTGAAAAACTGTTTTTT.

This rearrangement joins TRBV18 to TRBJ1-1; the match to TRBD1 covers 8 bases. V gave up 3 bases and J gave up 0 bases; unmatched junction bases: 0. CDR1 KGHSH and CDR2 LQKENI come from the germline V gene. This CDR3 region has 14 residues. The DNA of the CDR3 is TGTGCCAGCTCACCGGACAGGGTGAACACTGAAGCTTTCTTT. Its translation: CASSPDRVNTEAFF.

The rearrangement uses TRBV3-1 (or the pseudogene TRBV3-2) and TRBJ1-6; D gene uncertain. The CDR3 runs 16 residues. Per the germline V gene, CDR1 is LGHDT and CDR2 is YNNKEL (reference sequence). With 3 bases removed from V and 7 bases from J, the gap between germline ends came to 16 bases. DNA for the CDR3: TGTGCCAGCAGCCAGGGGTCGGGTCAGAGGAATTCACCCCTCCACTTT. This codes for CASSQGSGQRNSPLHF.

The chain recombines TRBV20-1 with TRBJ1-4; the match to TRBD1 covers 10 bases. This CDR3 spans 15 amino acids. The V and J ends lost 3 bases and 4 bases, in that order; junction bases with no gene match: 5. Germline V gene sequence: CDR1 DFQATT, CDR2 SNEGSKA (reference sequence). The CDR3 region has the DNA TGCAGTGCTAGTCGACAGGGGGCGAATAATGAAAAACTGTTTTTT. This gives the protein CSASRQGANNEKLFF.

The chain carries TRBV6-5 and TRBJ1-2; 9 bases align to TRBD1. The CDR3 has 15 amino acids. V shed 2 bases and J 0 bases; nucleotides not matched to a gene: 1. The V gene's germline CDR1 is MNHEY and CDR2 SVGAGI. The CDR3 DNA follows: TGTGCCAGCAGTTACACAGGGGGCACTAACTATGGCTACACCTTC. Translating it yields CASSYTGGTNYGYTF.

CDR3 sequence (DNA): TGTGCTAGTGGTTTGACCCCTCGGAGCAGGAGCTCTGGAAACACCATATATTTT. Amino acid sequence: CASGLTPRSRSSGNTIYF. This sequence joins TRBV12-5 and TRBJ1-3; D is undetermined. Deletions cut 2 bases from V and 0 bases from J, with 17 bases between. CDR1 is LGHNT, CDR2 FRNRAP, per germline. The CDR3 is made up of 18 amino acids.

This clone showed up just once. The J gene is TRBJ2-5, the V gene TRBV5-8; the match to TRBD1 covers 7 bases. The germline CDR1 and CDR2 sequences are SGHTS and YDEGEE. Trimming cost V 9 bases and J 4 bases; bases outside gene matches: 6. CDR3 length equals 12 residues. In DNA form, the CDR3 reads TGTGCCAATTCCGACAGGGTAGAGACCCAGTACTTC. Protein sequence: CANSDRVETQYF.

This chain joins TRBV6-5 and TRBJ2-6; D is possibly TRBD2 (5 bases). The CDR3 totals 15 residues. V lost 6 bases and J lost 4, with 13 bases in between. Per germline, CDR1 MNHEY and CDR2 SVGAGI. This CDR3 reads CASSQDWTGANVLTF. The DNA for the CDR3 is TGTGCCAGCAGCCAGGACTGGACGGGGGCCAACGTCCTGACTTTC.

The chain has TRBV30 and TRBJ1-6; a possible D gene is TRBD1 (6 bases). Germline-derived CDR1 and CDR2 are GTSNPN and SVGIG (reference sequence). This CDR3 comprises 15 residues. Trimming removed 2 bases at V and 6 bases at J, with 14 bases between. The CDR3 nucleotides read TGTGCCTGGAGTTTTGGACAGCCGAGTAATTCACCCCTCCACTTT. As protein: CAWSFGQPSNSPLHF.

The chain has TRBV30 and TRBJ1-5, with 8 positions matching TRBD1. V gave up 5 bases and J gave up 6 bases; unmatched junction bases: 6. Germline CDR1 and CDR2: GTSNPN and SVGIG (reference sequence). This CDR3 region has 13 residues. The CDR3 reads CAWEQGVGQPQHF. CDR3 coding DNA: TGTGCCTGGGAACAGGGGGTAGGTCAGCCCCAGCATTTT.

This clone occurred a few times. CDR3 sequence reads: CASSLERDYGNQPQHF. As DNA, the CDR3 is TGTGCCAGCAGCTTGGAGAGGGACTATGGCAATCAGCCCCAGCATTTT. The V gene is TRBV7-2, the J gene TRBJ1-5, with D possibly being TRBD1 (5 bases). This CDR3 comprises 16 residues. The V end lost 3 bases, the J end lost 2 bases, and 14 bases lay between the germline ends. Germline V gives CDR1 SGHTA, CDR2 FQGNSA.

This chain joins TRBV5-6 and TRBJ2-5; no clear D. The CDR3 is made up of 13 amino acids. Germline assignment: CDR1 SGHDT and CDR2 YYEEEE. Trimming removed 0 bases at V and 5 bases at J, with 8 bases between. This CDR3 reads CASSLAGDETQYF. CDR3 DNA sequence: TGTGCCAGCAGCTTGGCTGGGGATGAGACCCAGTACTTC.

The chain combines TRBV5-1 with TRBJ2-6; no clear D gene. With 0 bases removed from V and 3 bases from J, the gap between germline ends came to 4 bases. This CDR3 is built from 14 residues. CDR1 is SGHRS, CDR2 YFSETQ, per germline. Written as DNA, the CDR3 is TGCGCCAGCAGCTTGGAGGGTGGGGCCAACGTCCTGACTTTC. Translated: CASSLEGGANVLTF.

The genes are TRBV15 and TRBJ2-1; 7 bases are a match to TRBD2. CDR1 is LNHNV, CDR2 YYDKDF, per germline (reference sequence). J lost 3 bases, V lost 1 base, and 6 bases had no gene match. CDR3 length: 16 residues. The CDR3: CATSRGRGGDYNEQFF. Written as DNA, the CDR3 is TGTGCCACCAGCAGAGGACGTGGGGGGGACTACAATGAGCAGTTCTTC.

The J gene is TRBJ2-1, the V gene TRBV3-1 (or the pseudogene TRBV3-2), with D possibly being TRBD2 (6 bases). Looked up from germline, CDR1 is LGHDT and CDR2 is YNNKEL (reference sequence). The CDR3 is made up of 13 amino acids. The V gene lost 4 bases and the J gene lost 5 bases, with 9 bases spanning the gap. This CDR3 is CASSPTGDNEQFF. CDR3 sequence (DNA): TGTGCCAGCAGCCCGACGGGGGACAATGAGCAGTTCTTC.

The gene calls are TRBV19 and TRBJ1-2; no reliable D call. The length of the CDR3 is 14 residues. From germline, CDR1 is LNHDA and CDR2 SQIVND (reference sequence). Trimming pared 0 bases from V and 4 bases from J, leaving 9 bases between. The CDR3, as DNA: TGTGCCAGTAGTATAGACAGGTCCGGCTATGGCTACACCTTC. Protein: CASSIDRSGYGYTF.

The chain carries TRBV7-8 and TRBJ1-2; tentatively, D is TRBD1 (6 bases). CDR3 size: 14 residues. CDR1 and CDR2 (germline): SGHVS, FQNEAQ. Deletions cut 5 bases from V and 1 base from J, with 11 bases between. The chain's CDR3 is CASSVNRVNYGYTF. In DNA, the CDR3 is TGTGCCAGCAGCGTCAACAGGGTTAACTATGGCTACACCTTC.

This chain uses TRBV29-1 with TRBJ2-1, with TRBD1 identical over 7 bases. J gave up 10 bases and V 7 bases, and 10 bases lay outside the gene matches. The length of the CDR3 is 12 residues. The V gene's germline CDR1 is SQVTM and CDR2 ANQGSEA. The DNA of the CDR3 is TGCAGCGAGTGGACAGGTCAGGGAGAGCAGTTCTTC. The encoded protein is CSEWTGQGEQFF.

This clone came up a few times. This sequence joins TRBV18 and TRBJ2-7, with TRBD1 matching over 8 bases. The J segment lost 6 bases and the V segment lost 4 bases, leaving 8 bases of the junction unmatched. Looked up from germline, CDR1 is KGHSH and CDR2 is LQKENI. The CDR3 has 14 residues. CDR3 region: CASSHRGRGLEQYV. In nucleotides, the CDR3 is TGTGCCAGCTCACACAGGGGCAGGGGGCTCGAGCAGTACGTC.

The CDR3 coding sequence is TGTGCCAGCAGTCAGGGACACTATGGCTACACCTTC. The encoded protein is CASSQGHYGYTF. The V call is TRBV6-5, the J call TRBJ1-2, with a weak D call TRBD1 (5 bases). Germline lookup yields CDR1 MNHEY and CDR2 SVGAGI. The CDR3 has 12 residues. The V gene lost 5 bases and the J gene lost 3 bases, with 7 bases spanning the gap.